Detailed here is one T cell receptor beta chain. There are 15 residues in the CDR3. Germline CDR1 is LGHNA and CDR2 is YNFKEQ. Germline trimming cut 4 bases from V and 5 bases from J; bases unmatched to any gene: 11. The data originate from a study of blood T cell repertoires in COVID-19. Study-wide background: The study drew acute and convalescent COVID-19 samples from the United States, Italy and Spain.

Profiled with immunoSEQ multiplex PCR; TCRdb holds only in-frame clones, not every one. Altogether over 150,000 clones are present, 80% to 90% being singletons, with the ten largest covering 10% to 15%. The specimen sequenced was PBMCs or T cells enriched from blood (not recorded which). The TCR originated in a man aged 40-49 years who had recovered from COVID-19. This sequence joins TRBV4-2 and TRBJ2-7; 7 bases agree with TRBD1. CDR3 in amino acids: CASSLNRDSDHEQYF. The CDR3 DNA is TGTGCCAGCAGCCTAAACCGGGACAGCGACCACGAGCAGTACTTC.